This TCR beta chain originates from a study of control samples from healthy donors and cancer patients (dated by TCRdb to about 2020). Remarks on this clone: Its cognate antigen has yet to be identified. No base qualities exist here, and no much larger clone lies one base off it.

The CDR3 goes from the cysteine to the phenylalanine over 18 residues. The only DNA kept is the CDR3, 54 bases in frame from the first base. Looking up the germline V gene (reference sequence) yields CDR1 MNHEY and CDR2 SMNVEV. Unmatched junction bases come to 15, with V trimmed by 4 bases and J by 10 bases. The method was the immunoSEQ multiplex PCR assay. As stored in TCRdb, this immuneACCESS dataset retains in-frame rearrangements with V and J assigned. A fraction of the clones does not appear; measured against another copy, unresolved V genes explain less than half of the discrepancy, and the remainder lacks a known reason. The sample contains under 300,000 clones, 82% of them found a single time. 13% of the sample is in the top ten clones.

This TCR was recovered from an older woman with lung cancer. The sequence joins TRBV27 to TRBJ1-6, with 11 central nucleotides matching TRBD1. Material for sequencing was PBMCs. CDR3 reads: CASSSRPQSDRGHSPLHF. The bases are TGTGCCAGCAGTTCACGTCCACAATCGGACAGGGGGCACTCACCCCTCCACTTT.